Many counts were recorded for the clone carrying this TCR beta chain. Germline CDR1 MNHEY, CDR2 SVGEGT. The V gene end was trimmed by 6 bases and the J gene end by 5 bases; junction bases not matched to a gene: 11. This CDR3 region has 17 residues. The sample belongs to a study of neurological immune-mediated disorders. TCRdb passed the 5' RACE reads through MiXCR, listing each CDR3 protein once. Of 30,000 or so distinct CDR3 sequences in the sample, 10% to 15% are singletons; the top ten hold 4% to 5.5%. Noted time point: technical triplicate 2. The TCR comes from a female donor with HTLV-1-associated myelopathy (HAM/TSP). Material: CD4+ T cells from blood. The chain uses TRBV6-2 or TRBV6-3 and TRBJ2-5; TRBD2 agrees at 14 bases. The CDR3 is CASRSAGTSGSMETQYF. For the CDR3, the DNA is TGTGCCAGCAGATCCGCCGGGACTAGCGGGAGTATGGAGACCCAGTACTTC.